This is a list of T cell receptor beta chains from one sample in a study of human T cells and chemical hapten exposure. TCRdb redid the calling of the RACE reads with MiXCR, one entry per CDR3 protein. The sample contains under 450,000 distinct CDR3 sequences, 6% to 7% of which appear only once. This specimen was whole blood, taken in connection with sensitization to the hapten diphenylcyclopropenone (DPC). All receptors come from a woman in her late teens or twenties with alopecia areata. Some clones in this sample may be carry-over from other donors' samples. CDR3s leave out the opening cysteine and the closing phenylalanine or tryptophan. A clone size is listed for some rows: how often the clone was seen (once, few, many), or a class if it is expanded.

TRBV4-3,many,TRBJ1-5,ASSLGTGESPQH
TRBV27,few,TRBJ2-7,ASSSDGFYEQY
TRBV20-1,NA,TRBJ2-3,SARPGGSTDTQS
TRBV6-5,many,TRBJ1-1,ASSYFQDRDMNTEAF
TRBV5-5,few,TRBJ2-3,ASSLAGIAGGTDTQY
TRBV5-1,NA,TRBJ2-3,ASSQITTSADTQY
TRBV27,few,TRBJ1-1,ASSLSRSQPGTEAF
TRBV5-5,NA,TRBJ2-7,ASRATSYEQY
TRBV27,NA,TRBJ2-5,ASSLSPSGDETQY
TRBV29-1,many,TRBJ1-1,SVVLQGAGTEAF
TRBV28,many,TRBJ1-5,ASRDRFLQPQH
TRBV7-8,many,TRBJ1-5,ASSLADRGLREPQH
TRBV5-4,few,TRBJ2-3,ASSYTDSTDTQY
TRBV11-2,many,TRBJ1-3,ASSFPVAGNTIY
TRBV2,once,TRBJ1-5,ASRLDRGVLPQH
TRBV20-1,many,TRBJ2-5,SARVLTGASGGPTGETQY
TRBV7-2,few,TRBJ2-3,ASSLAQVGDTQY
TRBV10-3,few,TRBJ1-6,AISRPGNSPLH
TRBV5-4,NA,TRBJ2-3,ASSRISRSTDTQY
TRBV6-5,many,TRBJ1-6,ASRLLTGRLINPPLH
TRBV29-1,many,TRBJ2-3,SVAPSLGTDTQY
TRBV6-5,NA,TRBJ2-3,ASRQQGGTDTQY
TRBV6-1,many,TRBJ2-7,ASSLLRSSYEQY
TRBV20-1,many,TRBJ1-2,SGRKANYGYT
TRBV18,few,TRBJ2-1,ASSPATVDEQF
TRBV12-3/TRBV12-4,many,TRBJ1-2,ASSLTGQQRYT
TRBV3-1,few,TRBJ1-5,ASSQDGGRGNQPQH
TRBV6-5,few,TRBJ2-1,ASSYPGGSGYNEQF
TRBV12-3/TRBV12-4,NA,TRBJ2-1,ASSFLRDSSYNEQF
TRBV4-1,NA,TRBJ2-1,ASSQVASGVNEQF
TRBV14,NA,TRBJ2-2,ASSQALRSGELF
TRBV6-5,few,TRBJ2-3,ASTQGSRGSDTQY
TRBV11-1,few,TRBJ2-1,ASSSDRGGMSEQF
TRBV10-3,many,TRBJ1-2,AISSKTGLYGYT
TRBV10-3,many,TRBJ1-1,AISPGQGRTEAF
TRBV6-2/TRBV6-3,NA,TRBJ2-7,ASSYTGPPYEQY
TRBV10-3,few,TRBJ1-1,AITPDRDTEAF
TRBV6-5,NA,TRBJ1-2,ASSPGADYYGYT
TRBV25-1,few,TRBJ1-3,ASTKSWDTGNTIY
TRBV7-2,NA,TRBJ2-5,ASKLAGAHWTQY
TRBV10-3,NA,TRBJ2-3,AISESTSTPYKY
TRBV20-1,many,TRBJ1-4,SAHPPPGLF
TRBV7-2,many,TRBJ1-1,ASRAGGGTEAF
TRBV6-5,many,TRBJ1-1,ASSWSGEAF
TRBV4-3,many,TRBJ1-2,ASSQVEDGYGYT
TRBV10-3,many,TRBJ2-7,ATGGTITYEQY
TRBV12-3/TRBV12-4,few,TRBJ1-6,ASSPGQGKVGYSPLH
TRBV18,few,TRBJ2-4,ASSPPGSLAKNIQY
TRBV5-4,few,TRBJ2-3,ASSLDLGHTDTQY
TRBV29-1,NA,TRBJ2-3,SGDLNSGASTDTQY
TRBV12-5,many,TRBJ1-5,ASGLPRDRGTLAISPADQPQH
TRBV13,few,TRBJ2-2,ASSSKGHGLAGVNTGELF